This TCR beta chain is from a study of T cells in Graves' hyperthyroidism and ophthalmopathy. Study findings and constraints: Blood samples included most of the expanded thyroid clonotypes exceeding 0.001. Ophthalmopathy was distinguished from stable hyperthyroidism by 13 V-J signatures. Model predictions of ophthalmopathy came a median 6.5 months before onset.

Using RNA transcripts as the source, TCR beta CDR3 regions were amplified. First-round RT-PCR with HTBI primers amplified the TCR CDR3 region. MiXCR, applied by TCRdb to the multiplex PCR reads, yields one record per CDR3 protein. The data show about 590,000 distinct CDR3 sequences, with around 14% seen just once and around 7.8% held by the top ten. The CDR3 has 13 residues. Trimming cost V 2 bases and J 0 bases, with 6 bases left between them. Looked up from germline, CDR1 is GTSNPN and CDR2 is SVGIG (reference sequence). Ten or more counts support this clonotype. Its antigen is as yet unknown. Researchers defined stable Graves' hyperthyroidism as no ophthalmopathy progression within 18 months.

Input material: blood. The chain links TRBV30 to TRBJ2-3; D not resolved. This sequence was found in a woman between 25 and 40 years old with Graves' hyperthyroidism. As DNA, the CDR3 is TGTGCCTGGAGTCGAATTAGCACAGATACGCAGTATTTT. It encodes CAWSRISTDTQYF.